These T cell receptor beta chains were read from a single sample in a study of vaccination and CD4 T cells after COVID-19. These receptors have no identified antigens. TCRdb reprocessed the PCR reads with MiXCR, giving one entry per CDR3 protein. This table holds some 8,200 distinct CDR3 sequences, around 60% found once. The specimen sequenced was CD4+ T cells from blood, cultured in vitro. The receptors shown here come from a human donor who had recovered from COVID-19. Each CDR3 is given with its conserved first and last residue. The order of the fields is V gene, J gene, CDR3 protein.

v_call: TRBV12-3/TRBV12-4; j_call: TRBJ1-3; cdr3_aa: CASSRASSGNTIYF
v_call: TRBV6-1; j_call: TRBJ2-4; cdr3_aa: CASSESGQGMDIQYF
v_call: TRBV7-2; j_call: TRBJ1-5; cdr3_aa: CASSSGTGGNNQPQHF
v_call: TRBV9; j_call: TRBJ2-1; cdr3_aa: CASSVGGLAGVNEQFF
v_call: TRBV24-1; j_call: TRBJ2-7; cdr3_aa: CATSDPSQGSEQYF
v_call: TRBV5-4; j_call: TRBJ1-3; cdr3_aa: CASSLGGQGNTIYF
v_call: TRBV18; j_call: TRBJ2-1; cdr3_aa: CASSPWALDNEQFF
v_call: TRBV19; j_call: TRBJ1-5; cdr3_aa: CASSIVEVDSNQPQHF
v_call: TRBV7-6; j_call: TRBJ2-5; cdr3_aa: CASSLTSGIPVAETQYF
v_call: TRBV2; j_call: TRBJ2-7; cdr3_aa: CASSEVPAGQGSYEQYF
v_call: TRBV7-9; j_call: TRBJ2-7; cdr3_aa: CASSLSSGVYEQYF
v_call: TRBV21-1; j_call: TRBJ2-1; cdr3_aa: CASLNSGTDYNEQFF
v_call: TRBV7-9; j_call: TRBJ2-7; cdr3_aa: CASSLGEFNFYEQYF
v_call: TRBV10-3; j_call: TRBJ2-7; cdr3_aa: CAIRAYSYEQYF
v_call: TRBV20-1; j_call: TRBJ2-7; cdr3_aa: CSAPPGQTYEQYF
v_call: TRBV24-1; j_call: TRBJ2-1; cdr3_aa: CATSQFGGQGSYNEQFF
v_call: TRBV10-3; j_call: TRBJ2-5; cdr3_aa: CAISVSQTQYF
v_call: TRBV11-1; j_call: TRBJ1-6; cdr3_aa: CASSMGVGVNSPLHF
v_call: TRBV6-1; j_call: TRBJ1-5; cdr3_aa: CASSAPGGGGQPQHF
v_call: TRBV18; j_call: TRBJ1-1; cdr3_aa: CASSPVRGNTEAFF
v_call: TRBV27; j_call: TRBJ1-1; cdr3_aa: CASSQGHFNTEAFF
v_call: TRBV11-2; j_call: TRBJ1-1; cdr3_aa: CASSHEAPGGHNTEAFF
v_call: TRBV6-1; j_call: TRBJ1-5; cdr3_aa: CASSEQSNQPQHF
v_call: TRBV27; j_call: TRBJ1-2; cdr3_aa: CASSERGKGYTF
v_call: TRBV25-1; j_call: TRBJ2-5; cdr3_aa: CASSDTLAGETQYF
v_call: TRBV6-1; j_call: TRBJ2-1; cdr3_aa: CASSHNSGRAWQFF
v_call: TRBV12-3/TRBV12-4; j_call: TRBJ2-1; cdr3_aa: CASRTTSGGTYNEQFF
v_call: TRBV5-3; j_call: TRBJ1-2; cdr3_aa: CARSLQVLRLGYTF
v_call: TRBV20-1; j_call: TRBJ1-2; cdr3_aa: CSARDLSGGTNYGYTF
v_call: TRBV27; j_call: TRBJ2-7; cdr3_aa: CASSPPGSRSYEQYF
v_call: TRBV24-1; j_call: TRBJ1-2; cdr3_aa: CATSDRNRGYGYTF
v_call: TRBV10-3; j_call: TRBJ2-1; cdr3_aa: CATSRDRLAFRQFF
v_call: TRBV18; j_call: TRBJ1-2; cdr3_aa: CASSSTGGYGYTF
v_call: TRBV6-1; j_call: TRBJ1-2; cdr3_aa: CASSDTSRSHYGYTF